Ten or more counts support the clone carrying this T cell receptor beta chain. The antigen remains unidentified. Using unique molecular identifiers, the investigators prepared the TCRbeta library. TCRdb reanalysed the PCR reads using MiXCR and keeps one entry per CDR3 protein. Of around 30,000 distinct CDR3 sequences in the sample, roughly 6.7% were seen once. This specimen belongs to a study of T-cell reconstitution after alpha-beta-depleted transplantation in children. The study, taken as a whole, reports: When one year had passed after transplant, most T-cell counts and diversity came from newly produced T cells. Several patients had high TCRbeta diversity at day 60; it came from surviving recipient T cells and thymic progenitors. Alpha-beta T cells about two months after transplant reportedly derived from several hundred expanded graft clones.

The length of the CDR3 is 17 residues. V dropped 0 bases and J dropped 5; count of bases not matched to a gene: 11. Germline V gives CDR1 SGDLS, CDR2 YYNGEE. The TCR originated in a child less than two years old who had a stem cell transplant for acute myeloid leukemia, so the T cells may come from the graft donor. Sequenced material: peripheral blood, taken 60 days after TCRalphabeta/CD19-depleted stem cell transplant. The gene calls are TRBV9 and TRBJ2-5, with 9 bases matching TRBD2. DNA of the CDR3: TGTGCCAGCAGCGTAGCTGGGCGAAGCGGGAGGAAGGAGACCCAGTACTTC. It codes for CASSVAGRSGRKETQYF.